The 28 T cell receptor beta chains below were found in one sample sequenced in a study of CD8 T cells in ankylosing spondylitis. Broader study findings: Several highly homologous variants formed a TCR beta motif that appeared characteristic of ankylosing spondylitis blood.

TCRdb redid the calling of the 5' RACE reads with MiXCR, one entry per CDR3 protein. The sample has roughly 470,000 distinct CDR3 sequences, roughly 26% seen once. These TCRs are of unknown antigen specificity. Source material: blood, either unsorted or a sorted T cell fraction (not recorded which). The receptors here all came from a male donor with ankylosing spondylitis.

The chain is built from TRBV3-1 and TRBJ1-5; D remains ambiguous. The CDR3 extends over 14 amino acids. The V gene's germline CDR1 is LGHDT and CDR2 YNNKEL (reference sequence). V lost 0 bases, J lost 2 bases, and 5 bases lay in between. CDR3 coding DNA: TGTGCCAGCAGCCAAGAGGTGGGCAATCAGCCCCAGCATTTT. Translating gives CASSQEVGNQPQHF.

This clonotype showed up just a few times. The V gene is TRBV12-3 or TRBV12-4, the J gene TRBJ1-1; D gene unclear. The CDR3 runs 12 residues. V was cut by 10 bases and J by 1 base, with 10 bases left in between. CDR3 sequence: CAIYGRNTEAFF. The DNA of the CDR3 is TGTGCCATCTATGGGAGGAACACTGAAGCTTTCTTT.

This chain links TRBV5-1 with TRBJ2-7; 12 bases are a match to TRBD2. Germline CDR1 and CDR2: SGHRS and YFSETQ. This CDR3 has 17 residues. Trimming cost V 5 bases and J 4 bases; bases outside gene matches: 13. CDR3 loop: CASRLALAGGPGYEQYF. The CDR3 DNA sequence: TGCGCCAGCAGGCTTGCCCTAGCGGGAGGGCCAGGGTACGAGCAGTACTTC. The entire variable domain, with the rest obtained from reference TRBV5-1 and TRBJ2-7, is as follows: KAGVTQTPRYLIKTRGQQVTLSCSPISGHRSVSWYQQTPGQGLQFLFEYFSETQRNKGNFPGRFSGRQFSNSRSEMNVSTLELGDSALYLCASRLALAGGPGYEQYFGPGTRLTVT.

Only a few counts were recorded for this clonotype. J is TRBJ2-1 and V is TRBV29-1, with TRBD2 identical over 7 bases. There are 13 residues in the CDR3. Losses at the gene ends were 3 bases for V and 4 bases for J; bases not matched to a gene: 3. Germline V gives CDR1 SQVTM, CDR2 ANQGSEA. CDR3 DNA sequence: TGCAGCGTTGACCAGCGGGGATACAATGAGCAGTTCTTC. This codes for CSVDQRGYNEQFF.

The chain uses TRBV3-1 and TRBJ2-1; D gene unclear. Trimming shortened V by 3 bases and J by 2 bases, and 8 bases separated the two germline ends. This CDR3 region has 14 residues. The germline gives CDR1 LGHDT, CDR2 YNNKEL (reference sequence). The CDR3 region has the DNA TGTGCCAGCAGCCACGGCTGGCCCTACAATGAGCAGTTCTTC. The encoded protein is CASSHGWPYNEQFF.

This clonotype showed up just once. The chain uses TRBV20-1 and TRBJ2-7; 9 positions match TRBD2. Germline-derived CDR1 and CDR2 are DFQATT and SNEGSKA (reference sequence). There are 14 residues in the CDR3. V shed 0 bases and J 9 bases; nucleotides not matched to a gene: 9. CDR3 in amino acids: CSARDGGTSLRQYF. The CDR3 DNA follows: TGCAGTGCTAGAGACGGGGGGACTAGCTTGCGGCAGTACTTC.

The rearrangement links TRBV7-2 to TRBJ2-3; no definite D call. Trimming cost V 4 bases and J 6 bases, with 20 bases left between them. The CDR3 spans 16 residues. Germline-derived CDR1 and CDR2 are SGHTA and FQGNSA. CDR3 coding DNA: TGTGCCAGCAGCTCACAAAGGGTCTTATCTATGGATACGCAGTATTTT. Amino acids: CASSSQRVLSMDTQYF.

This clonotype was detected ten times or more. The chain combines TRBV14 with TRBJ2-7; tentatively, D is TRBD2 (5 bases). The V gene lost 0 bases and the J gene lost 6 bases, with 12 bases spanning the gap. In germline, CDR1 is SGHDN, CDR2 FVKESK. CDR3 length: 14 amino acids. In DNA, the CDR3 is TGTGCCAGCAGCCAAGAGTTAGCGAGTCTCGAGCAGTACTTC. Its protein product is CASSQELASLEQYF.

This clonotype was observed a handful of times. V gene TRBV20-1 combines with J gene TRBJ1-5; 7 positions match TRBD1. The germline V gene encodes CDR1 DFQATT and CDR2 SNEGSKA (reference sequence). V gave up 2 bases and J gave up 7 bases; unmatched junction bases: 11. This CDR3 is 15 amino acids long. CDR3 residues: CSARHLPTGDQPQHF. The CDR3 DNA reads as TGCAGTGCTAGACATCTGCCTACAGGGGACCAGCCCCAGCATTTT.

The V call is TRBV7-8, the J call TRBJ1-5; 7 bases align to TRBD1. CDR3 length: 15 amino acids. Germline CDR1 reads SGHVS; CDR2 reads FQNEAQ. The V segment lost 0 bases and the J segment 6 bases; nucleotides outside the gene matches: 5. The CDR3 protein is CASSLASGGTQPQHF. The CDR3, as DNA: TGTGCCAGCAGCTTAGCGTCAGGGGGAACTCAGCCCCAGCATTTT. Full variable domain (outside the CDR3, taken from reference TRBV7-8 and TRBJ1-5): GAGVSQSPRYKVAKRGQDVALRCDPISGHVSLFWYQQALGQGPEFLTYFQNEAQLDKSGLPSDRFFAERPEGSVSTLKIQRTQQEDSAVYLCASSLASGGTQPQHFGDGTRLSIL.

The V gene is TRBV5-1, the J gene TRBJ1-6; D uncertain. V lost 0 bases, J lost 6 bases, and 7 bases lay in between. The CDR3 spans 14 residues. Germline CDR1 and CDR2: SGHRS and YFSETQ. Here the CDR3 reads CASSLGATNSPLHF. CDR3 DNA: TGCGCCAGCAGCTTGGGGGCCACTAATTCACCCCTCCACTTT.

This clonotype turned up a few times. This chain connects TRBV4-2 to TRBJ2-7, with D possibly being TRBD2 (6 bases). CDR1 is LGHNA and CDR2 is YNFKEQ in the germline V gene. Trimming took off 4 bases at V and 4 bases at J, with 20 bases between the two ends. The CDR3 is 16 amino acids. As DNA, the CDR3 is TGTGCCAGCAGCCCAGCGGTAGGTGCAGGGACTTACGAGCAGTACTTC. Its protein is CASSPAVGAGTYEQYF.

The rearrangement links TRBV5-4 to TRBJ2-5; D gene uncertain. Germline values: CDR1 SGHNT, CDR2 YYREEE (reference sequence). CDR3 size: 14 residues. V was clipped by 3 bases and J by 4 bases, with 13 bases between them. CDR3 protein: CASSSPGPPETQYF. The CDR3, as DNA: TGTGCCAGCAGCTCTCCCGGGCCCCCAGAGACCCAGTACTTC.

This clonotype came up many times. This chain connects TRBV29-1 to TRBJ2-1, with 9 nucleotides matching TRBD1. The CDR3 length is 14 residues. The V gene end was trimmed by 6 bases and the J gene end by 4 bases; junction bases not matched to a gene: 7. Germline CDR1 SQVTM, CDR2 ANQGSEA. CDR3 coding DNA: TGCAGCGTGGACAGACAGGGGGGTTACAATGAGCAGTTCTTC. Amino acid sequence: CSVDRQGGYNEQFF.

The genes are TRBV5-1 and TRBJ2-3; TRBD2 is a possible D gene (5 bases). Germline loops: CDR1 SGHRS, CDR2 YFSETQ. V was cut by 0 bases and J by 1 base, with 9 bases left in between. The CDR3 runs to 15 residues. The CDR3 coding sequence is TGCGCCAGCAGCTTGGGCGGGTACCGCACAGATACGCAGTATTTT. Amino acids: CASSLGGYRTDTQYF.

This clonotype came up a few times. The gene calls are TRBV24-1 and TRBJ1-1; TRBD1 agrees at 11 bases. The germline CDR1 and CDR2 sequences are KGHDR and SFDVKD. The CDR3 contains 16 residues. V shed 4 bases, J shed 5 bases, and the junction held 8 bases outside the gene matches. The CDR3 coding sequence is TGTGCCACCAGTGAGTCTGGGACAGGGGGACAGACTGAAGCTTTCTTT. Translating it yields CATSESGTGGQTEAFF.

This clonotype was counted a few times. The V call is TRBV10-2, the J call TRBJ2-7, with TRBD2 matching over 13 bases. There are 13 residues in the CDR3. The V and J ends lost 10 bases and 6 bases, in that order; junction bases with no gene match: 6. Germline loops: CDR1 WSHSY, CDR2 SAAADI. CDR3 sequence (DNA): TGCGCCACTCGGACTAGCGGGAGTATCGAGCAGTACGTC. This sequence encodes CATRTSGSIEQYV.

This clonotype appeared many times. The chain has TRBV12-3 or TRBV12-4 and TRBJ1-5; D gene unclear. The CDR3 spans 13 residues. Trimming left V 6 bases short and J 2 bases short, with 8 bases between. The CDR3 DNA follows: TGTGCCAGCAGAGGCGGGGGCAATCAGCCCCAGCATTTT. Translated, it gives CASRGGGNQPQHF.

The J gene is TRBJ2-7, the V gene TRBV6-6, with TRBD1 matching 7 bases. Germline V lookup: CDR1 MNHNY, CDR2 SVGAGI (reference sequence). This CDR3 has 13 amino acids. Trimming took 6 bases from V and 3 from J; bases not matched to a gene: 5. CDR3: CASSRDRDYEQYF. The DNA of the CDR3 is TGTGCCAGCAGCCGTGACAGGGACTACGAGCAGTACTTC.

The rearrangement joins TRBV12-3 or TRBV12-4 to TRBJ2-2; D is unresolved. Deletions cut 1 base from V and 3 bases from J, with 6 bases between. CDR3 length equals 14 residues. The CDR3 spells CASSLDLDTGELFF. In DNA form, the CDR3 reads TGTGCCAGCAGTTTAGACCTAGACACCGGGGAGCTGTTTTTT.

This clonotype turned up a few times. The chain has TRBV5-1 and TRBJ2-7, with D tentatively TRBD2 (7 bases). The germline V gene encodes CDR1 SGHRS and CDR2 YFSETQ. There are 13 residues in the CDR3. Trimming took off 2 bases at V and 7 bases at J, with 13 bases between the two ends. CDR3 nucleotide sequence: TGCGCCAGCAGCTTCTTAGGGGGGGGTGAGCAGTACTTC. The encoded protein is CASSFLGGGEQYF. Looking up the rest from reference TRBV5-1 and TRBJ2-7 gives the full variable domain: KAGVTQTPRYLIKTRGQQVTLSCSPISGHRSVSWYQQTPGQGLQFLFEYFSETQRNKGNFPGRFSGRQFSNSRSEMNVSTLELGDSALYLCASSFLGGGEQYFGPGTRLTVT.

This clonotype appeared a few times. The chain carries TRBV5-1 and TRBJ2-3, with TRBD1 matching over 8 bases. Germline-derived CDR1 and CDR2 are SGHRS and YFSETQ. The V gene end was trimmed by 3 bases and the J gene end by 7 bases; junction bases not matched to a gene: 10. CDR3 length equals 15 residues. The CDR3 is CASSYDQTGANTQYF. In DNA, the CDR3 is TGCGCCAGCAGCTACGACCAGACAGGGGCGAATACGCAGTATTTT.

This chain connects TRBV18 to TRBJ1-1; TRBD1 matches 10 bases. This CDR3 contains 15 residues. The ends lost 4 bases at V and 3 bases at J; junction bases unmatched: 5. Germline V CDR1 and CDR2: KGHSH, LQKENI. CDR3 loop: CASSRRTGGDTEAFF. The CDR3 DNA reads TGTGCCAGCTCACGGAGGACAGGGGGAGACACTGAAGCTTTCTTT.

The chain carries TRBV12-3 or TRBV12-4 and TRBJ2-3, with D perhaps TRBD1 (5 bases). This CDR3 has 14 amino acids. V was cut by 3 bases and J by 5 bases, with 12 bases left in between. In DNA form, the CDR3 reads TGTGCCAGCAGTTTCCCCCAGGGCGGAGATACGCAGTATTTT. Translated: CASSFPQGGDTQYF.

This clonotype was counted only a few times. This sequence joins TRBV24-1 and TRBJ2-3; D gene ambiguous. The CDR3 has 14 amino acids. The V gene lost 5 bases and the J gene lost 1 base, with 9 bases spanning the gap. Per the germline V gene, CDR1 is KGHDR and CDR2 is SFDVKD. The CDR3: CATSALDRTDTQYF. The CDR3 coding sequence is TGTGCCACCAGTGCCCTGGACCGCACAGATACGCAGTATTTT.

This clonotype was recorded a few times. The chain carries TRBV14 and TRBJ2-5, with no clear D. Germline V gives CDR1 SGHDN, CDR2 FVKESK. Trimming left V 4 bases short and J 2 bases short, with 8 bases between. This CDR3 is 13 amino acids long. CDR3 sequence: CASSRWEQETQYF. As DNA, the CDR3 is TGTGCCAGCAGCCGGTGGGAACAAGAGACCCAGTACTTC.

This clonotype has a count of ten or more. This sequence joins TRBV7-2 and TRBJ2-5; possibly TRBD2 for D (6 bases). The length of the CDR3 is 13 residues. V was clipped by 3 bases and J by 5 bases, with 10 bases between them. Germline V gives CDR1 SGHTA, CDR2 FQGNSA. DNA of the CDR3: TGTGCCAGCAGCTTGGGGGGATGGGAGACCCAGTACTTC. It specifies CASSLGGWETQYF.

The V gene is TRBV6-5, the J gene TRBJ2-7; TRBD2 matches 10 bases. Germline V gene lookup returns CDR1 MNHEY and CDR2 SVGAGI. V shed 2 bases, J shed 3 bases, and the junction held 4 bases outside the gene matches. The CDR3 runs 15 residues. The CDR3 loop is CASSYLAGEYYEQYF. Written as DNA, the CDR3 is TGTGCCAGCAGTTACCTAGCGGGAGAGTACTACGAGCAGTACTTC.